This T cell receptor beta chain was sequenced in a study of post-analysis software for immune sequencing data (dated by TCRdb to between 2015 and 2017). Background on the whole study: Recorded disease courses included relapsing-remitting, secondary progressive and progressive-relapsing multiple sclerosis, with some patients lacking subtype annotation. The multiple sclerosis patient repertoires were compared with about a dozen previously published healthy control repertoires from donors aged about 6 to 26 years. A subset of samples was prepared in parallel using single-end sample barcoding, then pooled and co-amplified after Illumina adapter ligation. Points the paper makes about the study in general: Direct clustering with F measure revealed strong co-clustering of samples prepared in the same batch, which led to a batch-effect correction. Significantly lower normalized Chao1 diversity was found in multiple sclerosis patients than in controls, suggesting substantial peripheral T-cell clonal expansion. The multiple sclerosis patient group was slightly younger than the control group. Significantly higher frequencies in patients than in controls were found for five TRBV segments, including TRBV5-6, TRBV5-1 and TRBV20-1.

The library was generated by PCR. Sequencing relied on an Illumina HiSeq 2500. To reduce PCR and sequencing biases, unique molecular identifiers were built into the TCR beta cDNA libraries. Per 1 to 10 million input T cells, roughly 0.5 million cDNA molecules were obtained, such that each molecule approximated one T cell. The same protocol used for the earlier healthy control dataset was applied to prepare and sequence the patient libraries. Within a given batch, samples were prepared together, multiplexed and sequenced on the same HiSeq lane. As for the authors' bioinformatics: Raw barcoded reads were processed with MIGEC, and single-read molecular identifier groups were discarded before consensus assembly and CDR3 extraction. Clonotype tables were post-analysed with VDJtools, and diversity was normalized by down-sampling all datasets to the smallest sample size. Repertoire overlap clustering matched CDR3 amino acid but not nucleotide sequences to correct batch-related cross-sample contamination. Starting from the raw public reads, TCRdb applied fastp trimming at Q25, assembled clones with MiXCR and retained in-frame beta chains. Each entry merges the rows of one CDR3 protein and shows their most common DNA and genes. TCRdb's processing, not the study's, gives the V and J calls here. In this sample the table shows hundreds of thousands of distinct CDR3 sequences, approximately 59% of which occur a single time. Approximately 10% of the sample lies in the top ten.

Counted from cysteine to phenylalanine, this CDR3 has 14 amino acids. Solely the CDR3 DNA is kept, with 42 bases framed from the first base. V was cut back by 4 bases and J by 2 bases, leaving a gap of 9 bases between them. According to the germline V gene, CDR1 reads SGHTA and CDR2 reads FQGNSA. To demonstrate the VDJtools post-analysis software, TCR beta repertoires were profiled from the peripheral blood of more than ten young patients with multiple sclerosis. Multiple sclerosis patients were children and adolescents aged about 6 to 15 years. This clonotype was seen a handful of times. The antigen this receptor binds is unknown. No clone much larger than this one lies a single base away; base qualities are absent.

The rearrangement joined TRBV7-2 to TRBJ1-5; the D gene cannot be named for sure. This receptor was obtained from a girl aged 2 to 9 with multiple sclerosis. Sequencing used blood. The bases read TGTGCCAGCAGCTCGAGGGCAGGCAATCAGCCCCAGCATTTT. This is translated as CASSSRAGNQPQHF.